The 21 T cell receptor beta chains presented below share a single source sample, sequenced in a study of blood T cell repertoires in COVID-19 (dated by TCRdb to about 2020). The library was made by the immunoSEQ multiplex PCR assay. TCRdb took this table from immuneACCESS and kept in-frame rearrangements with V and J called. Such tables lack part of the clones; where checked against another copy, unresolved V genes explain under half of the gap, and the rest is unexplained. Here the sample has tens of thousands of clones; 70% to 90% occur a single time. Roughly 19% of the sample rests with the top ten. Sequencing was done on a sample of peripheral blood. All receptors derive from a middle-aged man in a cohort sampled during active COVID-19.

J is TRBJ1-4 and V is TRBV27; D is possibly TRBD1 (6 bases). V dropped 1 base and J dropped 0 bases, with 12 bases sitting between them. Germline assignment: CDR1 MNHEY and CDR2 SMNVEV (reference sequence). The CDR3 runs to 17 residues. DNA of the CDR3: TGTGCCAGCAGTTTATTACAACAGGGCACAACTAATGAAAAACTGTTTTTT. Protein product: CASSLLQQGTTNEKLFF.

V usage is TRBV9 and J usage is TRBJ2-2; D uncertain. The germline gives CDR1 SGDLS, CDR2 YYNGEE. Deletions cut 0 bases from V and 7 bases from J, with 7 bases between. This CDR3 spans 13 amino acids. In DNA, the CDR3 is TGTGCCAGCAGCGTAGCACTCCACGGGGAGCTGTTTTTT. Amino acid sequence: CASSVALHGELFF.

The chain joins TRBV6-5 to TRBJ1-3; 11 positions match TRBD1. CDR1 MNHEY and CDR2 SVGAGI come from the germline V gene. Unmatched junction bases numbered 3, after V lost 8 bases and J lost 3 bases. The CDR3 runs 14 residues. Here the CDR3 reads CASGTGGGGNTIYF. The CDR3 DNA reads TGTGCCAGCGGGACAGGGGGTGGTGGAAACACCATATATTTT.

The chain links TRBV27 to TRBJ2-3, with 11 bases matching TRBD2. Germline-derived CDR1 and CDR2 are MNHEY and SMNVEV (reference sequence). The V and J ends lost 4 bases and 4 bases, in that order; junction bases with no gene match: 10. The CDR3 has 17 amino acids. CDR3 DNA sequence: TGTGCCAGCAGTTCTCAGATAGCGGGGGGGAAATCAGATACGCAGTATTTT. This codes for CASSSQIAGGKSDTQYF.

This clone was recorded a few times. The chain combines TRBV5-1 with TRBJ1-6; D unclear. With 0 bases removed from V and 5 bases from J, the gap between germline ends came to 6 bases. The CDR3 contains 14 residues. Germline CDR1 is SGHRS and CDR2 is YFSETQ. This CDR3 reads CASSLGLDNSPLHF. DNA of the CDR3: TGCGCCAGCAGCTTGGGACTTGATAATTCACCCCTCCACTTT.

The chain combines TRBV30 with TRBJ1-4; TRBD1 is a possible D gene (5 bases). The length of the CDR3 is 14 residues. V lost 5 bases to trimming and J lost 10 bases, with 20 bases between them. Germline V gene sequence: CDR1 GTSNPN, CDR2 SVGIG (reference sequence). The DNA for the CDR3 is TGTGCCTGGTTAAAGCAGGGACTTCGGGGAAAACTGTTTTTT. Its protein is CAWLKQGLRGKLFF. Combining the CDR3 with reference TRBV30 and TRBJ1-4 gives the whole variable domain SQTIHQWPATLVQPVGSPLSLECTVEGTSNPNLYWYRQAAGRGLQLLFYSVGIGQISSEVPQNLSASRPQDRQFILSSKKLLLSDSGFYLCAWLKQGLRGKLFFGSGTQLSVL.

The chain links TRBV2 to TRBJ1-5, with unresolved D. The CDR3 contains 17 residues. V shed 5 bases and J shed 0 bases, with 17 bases lying between them. Germline values: CDR1 SNHLY, CDR2 FYNNEI. This CDR3 is CASSLDSSLYSNQPQHF. The CDR3 region has the DNA TGTGCCAGCAGTCTTGACTCGTCACTTTATAGCAATCAGCCCCAGCATTTT.

The J gene is TRBJ2-3, the V gene TRBV19, with a weak D call TRBD1 (5 bases). V was pared by 10 bases and J by 8 bases, with 10 bases between. This CDR3 has 10 amino acids. Per the germline V gene, CDR1 is LNHDA and CDR2 is SQIVND (reference sequence). CDR3 amino acids: CATAQGTQYF. The CDR3 DNA follows: TGTGCCACTGCTCAGGGTACGCAGTATTTT.

This clone is a singleton in its sample. The chain combines TRBV10-2 with TRBJ2-3, with TRBD2 as a possible D gene (5 bases). Germline V gene lookup returns CDR1 WSHSY and CDR2 SAAADI. The CDR3 spans 14 residues. The ends were cut back, 3 bases at V and 1 base at J, with 8 bases in the middle. CDR3 nucleotide sequence: TGCGCCAGCAGTGACGGGATCCGCACAGATACGCAGTATTTT. It specifies CASSDGIRTDTQYF.

With respect to this clone: At one boundary the junction diverges from the germline segment, which might be a read error. J is TRBJ1-1 and V is TRBV6-5, with 7 bases aligning to TRBD1. The germline gives CDR1 MNHEY, CDR2 SVGAGI. The CDR3 totals 14 residues. The CDR3 nucleotides are TGTGCCAGCAGGTACTGGGACAGAGGCACTGAAGCTTTCTTT. It translates to CASRYWDRGTEAFF.

The V gene is TRBV21-1, the J gene TRBJ2-7; TRBD1 is the table's D call, not checked against the DNA. TRBV21-1 is a pseudogene locus. The CDR3 covers 16 residues. The CDR3 protein is CASSKQGPLSSYEQYV. For the CDR3, the DNA is TGTGCCAGCAGCAAACAGGGCCCATTAAGTTCCTACGAGCAGTACGTC.

The chain is built from TRBV19 and TRBJ2-5; 8 nucleotides match TRBD2. Trimming removed 5 bases from V and 5 bases from J; junction bases left unmatched: 7. Germline V gene sequence: CDR1 LNHDA, CDR2 SQIVND (reference sequence). CDR3 length equals 14 residues. DNA of the CDR3: TGTGCCAGTAGTGGAGGACTAGCCATGGAGACCCAGTACTTC. This translates into CASSGGLAMETQYF.

This rearrangement joins TRBV6-5 to TRBJ1-5; 7 bases line up with TRBD1. The V and J ends lost 6 bases and 4 bases, in that order; junction bases with no gene match: 6. The length of the CDR3 is 14 residues. CDR1 and CDR2 from the germline V gene are MNHEY and SVGAGI. The CDR3, as DNA: TGTGCCAGCAGCCCCGGGACAGTGAATCAGCCCCAGCATTTT. The encoded protein is CASSPGTVNQPQHF.

The chain uses TRBV29-1 and TRBJ2-1; D remains ambiguous. Germline CDR1 and CDR2: SQVTM and ANQGSEA. Trimming removed 7 bases at V and 0 bases at J, with 13 bases between. This CDR3 spans 14 amino acids. The chain's CDR3 is CSAEADSSYNEQFF. The CDR3 coding sequence is TGCAGCGCCGAGGCTGATAGCTCCTACAATGAGCAGTTCTTC.

Written as DNA, the CDR3 is TGTGCCAGTAGTATCGAGGGTCTCTATGGCTACACCTTC. Amino acids: CASSIEGLYGYTF. This chain links TRBV19 with TRBJ1-2, with D unclear. This CDR3 region has 13 residues. Germline loops: CDR1 LNHDA, CDR2 SQIVND (reference sequence). V gave up 3 bases and J gave up 4 bases, with 9 bases separating them. The whole variable domain, filled in from reference TRBV19 and TRBJ1-2, reads DGGITQSPKYLFRKEGQNVTLSCEQNLNHDAMYWYRQDPGQGLRLIYYSQIVNDFQKGDIAEGYSVSREKKESFPLTVTSAQKNPTAFYLCASSIEGLYGYTFGSGTRLTVV.

The rearrangement joins TRBV7-8 to TRBJ2-7; D ambiguous. Per germline, CDR1 SGHVS and CDR2 FQNEAQ. The CDR3 loop spans 14 amino acids. V was pared by 1 base and J by 3 bases, with 10 bases between. The CDR3: CASSLGFQNYEQYV. CDR3 sequence (DNA): TGTGCCAGCAGCTTAGGATTTCAGAACTACGAGCAGTACGTC.

This chain connects TRBV5-1 to TRBJ2-5, with D possibly matching TRBD1 (6 bases). The CDR3 sequence is 13 residues long. CDR1 SGHRS and CDR2 YFSETQ come from the germline V gene. Trimming removed 4 bases from V and 5 bases from J, with 12 bases in between. In nucleotides, the CDR3 is TGCGCCAGCAGCATAACAGGGCAGGAGACCCAGTACTTC. Its protein product is CASSITGQETQYF.

The rearrangement links TRBV15 to TRBJ1-2, with 7 positions matching TRBD1. Germline CDR1 LNHNV, CDR2 YYDKDF (reference sequence). The CDR3 has 16 residues. J gave up 2 bases and V 1 base, and 7 bases lay outside the gene matches. The CDR3 region has the DNA TGTGCCACCAGCAGAGCGCCGGGACAGTTCAACTATGGCTACACCTTC. Its protein is CATSRAPGQFNYGYTF. Combining the CDR3 with reference TRBV15 and TRBJ1-2 gives the whole variable domain DAMVIQNPRYQVTQFGKPVTLSCSQTLNHNVMYWYQQKSSQAPKLLFHYYDKDFNNEADTPDNFQSRRPNTSFCFLDIRSPGLGDTAMYLCATSRAPGQFNYGYTFGSGTRLTVV.

This clone was recorded once. The chain couples TRBV2 to TRBJ2-3; a weak D match, TRBD2 (6 bases). V was pared by 7 bases and J by 4 bases, with 18 bases between. The germline gives CDR1 SNHLY, CDR2 FYNNEI. The CDR3 consists of 15 residues. CDR3 nucleotides: TGTGCCAGCACCGGACTACTAGACGAGGCAGATACGCAGTATTTT. Residues: CASTGLLDEADTQYF.

The chain employs TRBV18 and TRBJ1-1, with D unclear. Germline V gene data show CDR1 as KGHSH and CDR2 as LQKENI. V was pared by 3 bases and J by 7 bases, with 9 bases between. CDR3 size: 12 residues. The CDR3 DNA reads TGTGCCAGCTCACCGAGTTACTATGAAGCTTTCTTT. Protein: CASSPSYYEAFF.

The gene calls are TRBV19 and TRBJ1-1; maybe TRBD1 (5 bases). The CDR3 extends over 15 amino acids. V lost 5 bases to trimming and J lost 0 bases, with 13 bases between them. Germline V lookup: CDR1 LNHDA, CDR2 SQIVND (reference sequence). CDR3: CASSLAAGLNTEAFF. In DNA form, the CDR3 reads TGTGCCAGTAGTCTCGCGGCAGGGTTGAACACTGAAGCTTTCTTT.